Listed here are 6 T cell receptor beta chains from one sample, sequenced in a study of a mutant IDH1 vaccine in newly diagnosed glioma. Measured with immunoSEQ multiplex PCR; TCRdb has only the in-frame clones, and not every one. The sample shows around 62,000 clones, about 88% of them seen only once. Time point here: week 11, during vaccination. Alongside topical imiquimod, each dose of vaccine comprised 300 ug of mutant IDH1 20-mer peptide. These TCRs' antigens remain unknown. Here the sequenced sample was PBMCs, taken from a glioma patient whose treatment included an IDH1 peptide vaccine. These receptors came from a man in his forties with glioma.

V is TRBV5-1 and J is TRBJ2-7, with TRBD2 matching 10 bases. The CDR3 runs 16 residues. V dropped 0 bases and J dropped 6; count of bases not matched to a gene: 9. From germline, CDR1 is SGHRS and CDR2 YFSETQ. The CDR3 region is CASSLVGLAGAGEQYF. The CDR3 nucleotides read TGCGCCAGCAGCTTGGTGGGCCTAGCGGGAGCCGGCGAGCAGTACTTC.

The CDR3 coding sequence is TGTGCCAGCAGCTCTGTTTCGATTAGGATGAAAGAAGCTTTCTTT. Its protein product is CASSSVSIRMKEAFF. This chain uses TRBV7-9 with TRBJ1-1; the D is unclear. The CDR3 totals 15 residues. From germline, CDR1 is SEHNR and CDR2 FQNEAQ (reference sequence). Trimming left V 4 bases short and J 8 bases short, with 20 bases between. The full variable domain, its missing parts supplied by reference TRBV7-9 and TRBJ1-1, is DTGVSQNPRHKITKRGQNVTFRCDPISEHNRLYWYRQTLGQGPEFLTYFQNEAQLEKSRLLSDRFSAERPKGSFSTLEIQRTEQGDSAMYLCASSSVSIRMKEAFFGQGTRLTVV.

The genes are TRBV18 and TRBJ2-1; TRBD1 or TRBD2 may be the D gene (5 bases each). Trimming took off 7 bases at V and 5 bases at J, with 15 bases between the two ends. Germline CDR1 and CDR2: KGHSH and LQKENI. CDR3 length equals 14 residues. The CDR3 loop reads CASWDVQIHNEQFF. CDR3 in DNA: TGTGCCAGCTGGGACGTCCAAATCCACAATGAGCAGTTCTTC.

The chain joins TRBV19 to TRBJ1-1; maybe TRBD1 (5 bases). V was cut by 6 bases and J by 3 bases, with 17 bases left in between. Germline-derived CDR1 and CDR2 are LNHDA and SQIVND (reference sequence). This CDR3 contains 15 residues. CDR3 protein: CASRLRGEWDTEAFF. Written as DNA, the CDR3 is TGTGCCAGTAGATTGAGGGGCGAGTGGGACACTGAAGCTTTCTTT. The full variable domain, its missing parts supplied by reference TRBV19 and TRBJ1-1, is DGGITQSPKYLFRKEGQNVTLSCEQNLNHDAMYWYRQDPGQGLRLIYYSQIVNDFQKGDIAEGYSVSREKKESFPLTVTSAQKNPTAFYLCASRLRGEWDTEAFFGQGTRLTVV.

The chain combines TRBV7-6 with TRBJ1-4, with 7 nucleotides matching TRBD1. This CDR3 has 16 amino acids. V lost 5 bases to trimming and J lost 7 bases; unmatched junction nucleotides: 13. Per germline, CDR1 SGHVS and CDR2 FNYEAQ. CDR3 in amino acids: CASSLGTGASGEKLFF. The CDR3 bases are TGTGCCAGCAGCCTGGGTACAGGGGCTTCGGGTGAAAAACTGTTTTTT. Based on the CDR3 plus reference TRBV7-6 and TRBJ1-4, the full variable domain is GAGVSQSPRYKVTKRGQDVALRCDPISGHVSLYWYRQALGQGPEFLTYFNYEAQQDKSGLPNDRFSAERPEGSISTLTIQRTEQRDSAMYRCASSLGTGASGEKLFFGSGTQLSVL.

This chain connects TRBV29-1 to TRBJ2-2; 13 positions match TRBD2. This CDR3 is 13 amino acids long. The trim removed 7 bases at V and 8 bases at J, leaving 4 bases unmatched. Looked up from germline, CDR1 is SQVTM and CDR2 is ANQGSEA. The DNA for the CDR3 is TGCAGCGCCGGGACTAGCGGGGTGGGGGAGCTGTTTTTT. It yields the protein CSAGTSGVGELFF.